The 14 T cell receptor beta chains below all came from one sample that was sequenced in a study of CD4 T cells in relation to SARS-CoV-2 and coronaviruses. Using immunoSEQ multiplex PCR, the repertoire was profiled, and TCRdb retains in-frame clones only, with some absent. The sample shows about 36,000 clones, about 80% of them seen only once. For these TCRs, the target antigens are not known. Sequences were obtained from naive CD4+ T cells from PBMCs, cultured in vitro. Noted subset: naive CD4+ T cells isolated by negative enrichment. The receptors stem from an adult with COVID-19.

The rearrangement uses TRBV9 and TRBJ2-3, with 8 bases identical to TRBD2. Germline lookup yields CDR1 SGDLS and CDR2 YYNGEE. The CDR3 sequence is 17 residues long. V gave up 0 bases and J gave up 2 bases; unmatched junction bases: 8. The DNA for the CDR3 is TGTGCCAGCAGCGTAGTCGGGGGACTAGGCCCCACAGATACGCAGTATTTT. This codes for CASSVVGGLGPTDTQYF.

The chain recombines TRBV27 with TRBJ2-1; unclear D gene. This CDR3 is 14 amino acids long. V was shortened by 5 bases and J by 4 bases, with 12 bases between the two germline ends. Germline CDR1 reads MNHEY; CDR2 reads SMNVEV (reference sequence). The CDR3 reads CASSLKRVYNEQFF. CDR3 coding DNA: TGTGCCAGCAGTCTGAAAAGAGTATACAATGAGCAGTTCTTC.

The J gene is TRBJ2-5, the V gene TRBV30; D is tentatively TRBD1 or TRBD2 (6 bases each). The CDR3 has 13 residues. Trimming pared 0 bases from V and 5 bases from J, leaving 10 bases between. CDR1 GTSNPN and CDR2 SVGIG come from the germline V gene (reference sequence). The chain's CDR3 is CAWSVRGDETQYF. The CDR3 bases are TGTGCCTGGAGTGTAAGGGGGGACGAGACCCAGTACTTC.

This chain links TRBV7-2 with TRBJ2-7; TRBD2 matches at 12 bases. V trimming: 4 bases; J trimming: 5 bases; junction bases outside the gene matches: 6. There are 15 residues in the CDR3. Germline CDR1 and CDR2: SGHTA and FQGNSA. The CDR3 nucleotides read TGTGCCAGCAGCTCCCTTGGACTAGCGGGAAACGAGCAGTACTTC. This gives the protein CASSSLGLAGNEQYF.

V usage is TRBV6-4 and J usage is TRBJ2-2; 7 bases fit TRBD2. Germline CDR1 is MRHNA and CDR2 is SNTAGT. Unmatched junction bases numbered 0, after V lost 3 bases and J lost 5 bases. The CDR3 covers 13 residues. CDR3 sequence reads: CASSERETGELFF. The CDR3 DNA follows: TGTGCCAGCAGTGAGCGGGAGACCGGGGAGCTGTTTTTT.

V usage is TRBV19 and J usage is TRBJ2-7; TRBD1 might be the D (6 bases). This CDR3 has 13 amino acids. Germline V gene lookup returns CDR1 LNHDA and CDR2 SQIVND (reference sequence). Between the trimmed V and J ends, which lost 3 bases and 3 bases, there was a span of 9 bases. CDR3 DNA: TGTGCCAGTAGTATGCAGGGGCACTACGAGCAGTACTTC. Amino acid sequence: CASSMQGHYEQYF. Full variable domain (outside the CDR3, taken from reference TRBV19 and TRBJ2-7): DGGITQSPKYLFRKEGQNVTLSCEQNLNHDAMYWYRQDPGQGLRLIYYSQIVNDFQKGDIAEGYSVSREKKESFPLTVTSAQKNPTAFYLCASSMQGHYEQYFGPGTRLTVT.

This clone was seen more than once but under ten times. The rearrangement links TRBV7-3 to TRBJ2-2, with a tentative D call TRBD1 (6 bases). CDR3 size: 15 residues. The V gene's germline CDR1 is SGHTA and CDR2 FQGTGA. Trimming cost V 5 bases and J 4 bases, with 14 bases left between them. CDR3 amino acids: CASSPLGAVTGELFF. The CDR3 DNA sequence: TGTGCCAGCAGCCCGTTGGGGGCGGTCACCGGGGAGCTGTTTTTT. The whole variable domain, remainder taken from reference TRBV7-3 and TRBJ2-2, is GAGVSQTPSNKVTEKGKYVELRCDPISGHTALYWYRQSLGQGPEFLIYFQGTGAADDSGLPNDRFFAVRPEGSVSTLKIQRTERGDSAVYLCASSPLGAVTGELFFGEGSRLTVL.

The sample holds one count of this clone. The chain has TRBV24-1 and TRBJ2-7; no clear D gene. V lost 4 bases and J 4 bases, leaving 16 bases between the germline ends. CDR3 length equals 15 residues. Germline lookup yields CDR1 KGHDR and CDR2 SFDVKD. CDR3 loop: CATSDPSRAGYEQYF. The CDR3 DNA reads as TGTGCCACCAGTGACCCTTCCCGGGCCGGATACGAGCAGTACTTC.

The chain carries TRBV13 and TRBJ1-4, with 7 bases aligning to TRBD1. Per germline, CDR1 PRHDT and CDR2 FYEKMQ (reference sequence). The CDR3 is 15 residues long. Trimming took 2 bases from V and 8 from J; bases not matched to a gene: 8. DNA of the CDR3: TGTGCCAGCAGCTTACTAATAACAGGGGACGAAAAACTGTTTTTT. It is translated as CASSLLITGDEKLFF.

The CDR3 DNA follows: TGCAGCGTTGAAGATCGGTCCCCAACGAACACCGGGGAGCTGTTTTTT. This translates into CSVEDRSPTNTGELFF. This rearrangement joins TRBV29-1 to TRBJ2-2; D is unclear. V lost 0 bases and J lost 0, with 11 bases in between. The CDR3 spans 16 residues. CDR1 and CDR2 (germline): SQVTM, ANQGSEA.

This clone was observed a single time. The V gene is TRBV2, the J gene TRBJ2-2, with 7 bases identical to TRBD1. Germline V gene sequence: CDR1 SNHLY, CDR2 FYNNEI. The ends lost 6 bases at V and 1 base at J; junction bases unmatched: 2. The CDR3 spans 14 residues. CDR3 nucleotides: TGTGCCAGCAGCGACAGGGTGAACACCGGGGAGCTGTTTTTT. Amino acids: CASSDRVNTGELFF.

The chain recombines TRBV29-1 with TRBJ2-4; no definite D call. The germline gives CDR1 SQVTM, CDR2 ANQGSEA. CDR3 length: 11 amino acids. With 7 bases removed from V and 8 bases from J, the gap between germline ends came to 12 bases. CDR3: CSAHSEDIQYF. The CDR3 DNA is TGCAGCGCTCACTCAGAGGACATTCAGTACTTC.

The chain joins TRBV4-1 to TRBJ2-3; 7 bases agree with TRBD1. V shed 5 bases and J 5 bases; nucleotides not matched to a gene: 10. This CDR3 is built from 15 residues. Germline V gives CDR1 MGHRA, CDR2 YSYEKL. The CDR3 loop reads CASSRGGAWVDTQYF. DNA for the CDR3: TGCGCCAGCAGCAGAGGGGGCGCTTGGGTAGATACGCAGTATTTT.

The rearrangement joins TRBV6-6 to TRBJ1-3; D is undetermined. The V end lost 0 bases, the J end lost 0 bases, and 9 bases lay between the germline ends. Per germline, CDR1 MNHNY and CDR2 SVGAGI (reference sequence). The CDR3 contains 16 residues. The DNA for the CDR3 is TGTGCCAGCAGTTACTCTGGGAGAATCTCTGGAAACACCATATATTTT. It is translated as CASSYSGRISGNTIYF.